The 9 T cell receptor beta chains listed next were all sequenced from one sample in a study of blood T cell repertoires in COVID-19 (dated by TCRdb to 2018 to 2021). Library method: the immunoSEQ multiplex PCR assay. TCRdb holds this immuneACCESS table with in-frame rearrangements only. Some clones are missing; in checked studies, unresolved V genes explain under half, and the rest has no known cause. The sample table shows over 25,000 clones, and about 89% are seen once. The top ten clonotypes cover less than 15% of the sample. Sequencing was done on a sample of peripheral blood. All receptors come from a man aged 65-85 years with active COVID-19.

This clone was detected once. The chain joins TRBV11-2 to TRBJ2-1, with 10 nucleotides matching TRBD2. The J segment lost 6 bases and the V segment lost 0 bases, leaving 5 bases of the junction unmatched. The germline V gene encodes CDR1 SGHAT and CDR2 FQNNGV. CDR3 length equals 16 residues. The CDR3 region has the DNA TGTGCCAGCAGCTTAGATGGGGCTAGCGGGAGCAATGAGCAGTTCTTC. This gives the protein CASSLDGASGSNEQFF.

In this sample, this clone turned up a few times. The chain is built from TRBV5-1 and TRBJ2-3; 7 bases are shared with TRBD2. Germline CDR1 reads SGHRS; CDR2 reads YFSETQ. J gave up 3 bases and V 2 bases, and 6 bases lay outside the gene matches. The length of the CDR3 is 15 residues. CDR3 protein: CASSFNRLATDTQYF. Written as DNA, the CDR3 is TGCGCCAGCAGCTTTAACCGACTAGCAACAGATACGCAGTATTTT.

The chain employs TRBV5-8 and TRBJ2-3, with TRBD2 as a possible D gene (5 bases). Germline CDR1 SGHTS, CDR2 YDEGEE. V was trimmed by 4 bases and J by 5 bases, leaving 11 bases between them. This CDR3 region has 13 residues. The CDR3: CASSLGLRDTQYF. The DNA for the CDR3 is TGTGCCAGCAGCCTCGGACTCCGAGATACGCAGTATTTT.

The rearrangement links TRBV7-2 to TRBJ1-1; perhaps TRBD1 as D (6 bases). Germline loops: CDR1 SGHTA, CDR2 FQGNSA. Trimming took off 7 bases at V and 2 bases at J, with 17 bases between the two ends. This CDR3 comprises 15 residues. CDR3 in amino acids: CASTHQQGPNTEAFF. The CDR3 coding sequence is TGTGCCAGCACCCATCAACAGGGACCCAACACTGAAGCTTTCTTT.

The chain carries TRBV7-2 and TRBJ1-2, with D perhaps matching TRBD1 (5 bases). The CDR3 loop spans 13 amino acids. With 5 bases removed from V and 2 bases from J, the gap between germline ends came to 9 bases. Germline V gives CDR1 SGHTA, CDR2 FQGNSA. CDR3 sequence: CASSPKGNYGYTF. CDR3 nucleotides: TGTGCCAGCAGCCCGAAGGGGAACTATGGCTACACCTTC. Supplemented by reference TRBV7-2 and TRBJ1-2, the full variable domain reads GAGVSQSPSNKVTEKGKDVELRCDPISGHTALYWYRQSLGQGLEFLIYFQGNSAPDKSGLPSDRFSAERTGGSVSTLTIQRTQQEDSAVYLCASSPKGNYGYTFGSGTRLTVV.

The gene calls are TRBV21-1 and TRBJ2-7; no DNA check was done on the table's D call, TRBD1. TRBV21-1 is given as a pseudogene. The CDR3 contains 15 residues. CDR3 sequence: CASSKERTGNYEQYF. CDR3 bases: TGTGCCAGCAGCAAAGAGAGGACAGGAAACTACGAGCAGTACTTC.

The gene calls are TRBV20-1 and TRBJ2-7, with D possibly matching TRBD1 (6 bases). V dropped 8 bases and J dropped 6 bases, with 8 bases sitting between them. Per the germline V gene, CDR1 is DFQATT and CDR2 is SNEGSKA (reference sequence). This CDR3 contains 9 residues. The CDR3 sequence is CSSGVEQYF. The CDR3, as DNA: TGCAGTTCAGGGGTCGAGCAGTACTTC.

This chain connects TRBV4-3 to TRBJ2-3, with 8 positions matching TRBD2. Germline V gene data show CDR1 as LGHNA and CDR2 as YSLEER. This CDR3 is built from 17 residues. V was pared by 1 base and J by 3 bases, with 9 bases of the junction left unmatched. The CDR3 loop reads CASSQAPAQRGTDTQYF. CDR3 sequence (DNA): TGCGCCAGCAGCCAAGCACCGGCTCAGCGGGGGACAGATACGCAGTATTTT.

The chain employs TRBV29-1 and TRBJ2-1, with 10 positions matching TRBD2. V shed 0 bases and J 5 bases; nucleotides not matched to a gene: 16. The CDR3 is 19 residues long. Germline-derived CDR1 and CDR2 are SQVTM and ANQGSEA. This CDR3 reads CSVEDRASGSPWGDNEQFF. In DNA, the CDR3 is TGCAGCGTTGAAGATCGGGCTAGCGGGAGTCCGTGGGGGGACAATGAGCAGTTCTTC.